The entry that follows covers one TCR beta chain sequence. These data originate in a study of T cells in Graves' hyperthyroidism and ophthalmopathy. Germline V gene sequence: CDR1 SQVTM, CDR2 ANQGSEA. This CDR3 region has 15 residues. V lost 7 bases and J lost 5; bases outside the gene matches: 8. Fresh peripheral blood, around 10 ml of it, supplied the PBMCs. Regions amplified from RNA transcripts were the TCR beta CDR3 regions. Primed by the HTBI set, a first-round RT-PCR was run on the TCR CDR3. A single record per CDR3 protein comes from TCRdb applying MiXCR to the multiplex PCR reads. Of roughly 840,000 distinct CDR3 sequences listed, more than 30% are singletons.

What was sequenced was blood. The TCR comes from a young man with Graves' hyperthyroidism. This chain connects TRBV29-1 to TRBJ2-2, with 12 nucleotides matching TRBD2. The CDR3 sequence is CSGGTSGFGTGELFF. The CDR3 DNA reads as TGCAGCGGCGGGACTAGCGGGTTTGGGACCGGGGAGCTGTTTTTT.